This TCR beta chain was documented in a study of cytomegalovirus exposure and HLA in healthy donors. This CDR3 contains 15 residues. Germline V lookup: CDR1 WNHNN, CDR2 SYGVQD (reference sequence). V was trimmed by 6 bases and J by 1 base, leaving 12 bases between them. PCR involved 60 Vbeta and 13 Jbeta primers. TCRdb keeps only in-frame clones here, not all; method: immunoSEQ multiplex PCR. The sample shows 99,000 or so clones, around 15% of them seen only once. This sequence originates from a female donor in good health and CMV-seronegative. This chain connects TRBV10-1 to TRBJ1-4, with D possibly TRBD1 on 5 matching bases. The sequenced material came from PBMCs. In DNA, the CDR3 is TGCGCCAGCAGCCGAGACAGAGGAACTAATGAAAAACTGTTTTTT. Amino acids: CASSRDRGTNEKLFF.